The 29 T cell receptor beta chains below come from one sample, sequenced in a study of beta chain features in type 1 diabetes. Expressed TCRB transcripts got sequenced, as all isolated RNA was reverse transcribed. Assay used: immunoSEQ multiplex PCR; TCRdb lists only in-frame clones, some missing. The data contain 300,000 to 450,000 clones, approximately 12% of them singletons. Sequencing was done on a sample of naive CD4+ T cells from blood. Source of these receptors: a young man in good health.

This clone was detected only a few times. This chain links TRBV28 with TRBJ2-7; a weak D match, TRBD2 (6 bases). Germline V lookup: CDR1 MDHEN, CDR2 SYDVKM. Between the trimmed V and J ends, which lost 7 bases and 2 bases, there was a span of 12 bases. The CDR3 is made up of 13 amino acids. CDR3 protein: CASILGGTYEQYF. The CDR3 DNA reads TGTGCCAGCATTCTCGGCGGGACCTACGAGCAGTACTTC. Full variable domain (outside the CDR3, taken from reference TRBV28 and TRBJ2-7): DVKVTQSSRYLVKRTGEKVFLECVQDMDHENMFWYRQDPGLGLRLIYFSYDVKMKEKGDIPEGYSVSREKKERFSLILESASTNQTSMYLCASILGGTYEQYFGPGTRLTVT.

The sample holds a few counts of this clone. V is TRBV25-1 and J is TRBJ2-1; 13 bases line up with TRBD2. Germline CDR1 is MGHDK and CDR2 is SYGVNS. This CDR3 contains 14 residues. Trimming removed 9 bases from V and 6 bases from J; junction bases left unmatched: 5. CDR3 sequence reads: CASRTSGGLNEQFF. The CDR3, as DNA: TGTGCCAGTCGGACTAGCGGGGGCCTCAATGAGCAGTTCTTC.

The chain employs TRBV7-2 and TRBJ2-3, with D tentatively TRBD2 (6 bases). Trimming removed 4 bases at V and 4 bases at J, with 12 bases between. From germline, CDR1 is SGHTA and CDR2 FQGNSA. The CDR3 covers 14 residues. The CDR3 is CASSWRRGPDTQYF. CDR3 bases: TGTGCCAGCAGCTGGAGGCGGGGTCCAGATACGCAGTATTTT.

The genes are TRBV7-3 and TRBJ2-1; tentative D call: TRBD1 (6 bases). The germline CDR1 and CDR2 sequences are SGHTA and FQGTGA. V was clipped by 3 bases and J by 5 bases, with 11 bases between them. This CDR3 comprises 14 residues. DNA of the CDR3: TGTGCCAGCAGCTTGATAGGGGGAAACAATGAGCAGTTCTTC. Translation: CASSLIGGNNEQFF.

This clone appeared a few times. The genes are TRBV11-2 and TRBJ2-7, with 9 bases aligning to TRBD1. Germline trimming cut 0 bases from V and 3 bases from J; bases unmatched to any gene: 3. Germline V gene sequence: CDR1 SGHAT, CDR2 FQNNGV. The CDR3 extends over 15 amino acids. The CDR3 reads CASSLEGTGIYEQYF. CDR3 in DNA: TGTGCCAGCAGCTTAGAAGGGACAGGGATCTACGAGCAGTACTTC.

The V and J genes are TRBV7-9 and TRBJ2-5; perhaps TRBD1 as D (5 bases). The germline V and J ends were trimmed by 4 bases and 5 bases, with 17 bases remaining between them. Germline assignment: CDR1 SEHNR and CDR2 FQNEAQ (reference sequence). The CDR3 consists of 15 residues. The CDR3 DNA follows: TGTGCCAGCAGCTCGCGGAAAGGGGTACGGGAGACCCAGTACTTC. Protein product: CASSSRKGVRETQYF.

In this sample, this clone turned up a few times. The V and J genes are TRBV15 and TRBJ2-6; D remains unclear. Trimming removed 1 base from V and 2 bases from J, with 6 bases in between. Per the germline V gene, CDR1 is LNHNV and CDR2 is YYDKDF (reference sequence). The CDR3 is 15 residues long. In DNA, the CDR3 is TGTGCCACCAGCAGAGCCCCCACTGGGGCCAACGTCCTGACTTTC. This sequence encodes CATSRAPTGANVLTF.

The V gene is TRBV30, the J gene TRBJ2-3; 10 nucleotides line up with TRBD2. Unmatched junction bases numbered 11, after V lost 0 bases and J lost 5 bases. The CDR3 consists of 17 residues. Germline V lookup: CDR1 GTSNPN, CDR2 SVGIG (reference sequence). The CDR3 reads CAWSVQRTSGVGDTQYF. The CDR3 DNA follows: TGTGCCTGGAGTGTACAGAGGACTAGCGGAGTGGGAGATACGCAGTATTTT.

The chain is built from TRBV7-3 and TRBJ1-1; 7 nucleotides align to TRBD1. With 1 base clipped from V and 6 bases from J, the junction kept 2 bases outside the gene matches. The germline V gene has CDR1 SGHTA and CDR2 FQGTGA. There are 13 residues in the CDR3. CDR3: CASSLSQGAEAFF. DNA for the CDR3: TGTGCCAGCAGCTTAAGTCAGGGGGCTGAAGCTTTCTTT.

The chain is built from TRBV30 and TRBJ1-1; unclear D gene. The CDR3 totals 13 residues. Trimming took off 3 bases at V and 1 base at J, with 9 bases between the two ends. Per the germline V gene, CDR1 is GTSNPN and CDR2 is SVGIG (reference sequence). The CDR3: CAWSLEWNTEAFF. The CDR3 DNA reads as TGTGCCTGGAGCCTGGAGTGGAACACTGAAGCTTTCTTT.

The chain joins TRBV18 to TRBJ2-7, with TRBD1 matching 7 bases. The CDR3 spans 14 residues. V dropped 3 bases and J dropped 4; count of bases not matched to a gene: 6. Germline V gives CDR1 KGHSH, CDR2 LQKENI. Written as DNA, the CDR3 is TGTGCCAGCTCACCTTGGGACAGTGATTACGAGCAGTACTTC. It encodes CASSPWDSDYEQYF.

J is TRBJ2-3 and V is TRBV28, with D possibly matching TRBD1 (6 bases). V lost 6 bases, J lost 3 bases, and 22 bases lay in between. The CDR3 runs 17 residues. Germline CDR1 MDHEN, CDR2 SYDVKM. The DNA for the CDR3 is TGTGCCAGCAGCCGACCCCCGCCGAGGGGGAGAACAGATACGCAGTATTTT. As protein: CASSRPPPRGRTDTQYF.

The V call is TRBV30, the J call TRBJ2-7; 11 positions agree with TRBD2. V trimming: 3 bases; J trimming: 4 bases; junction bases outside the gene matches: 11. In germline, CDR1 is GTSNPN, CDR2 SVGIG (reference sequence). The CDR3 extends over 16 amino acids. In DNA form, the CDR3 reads TGTGCCTGGAGAGGAACAAGACTAGCGGGACGATACGAGCAGTACTTC. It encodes CAWRGTRLAGRYEQYF.

CDR3 sequence reads: CASSRGQPTDTQYF. The CDR3 bases are TGTGCCAGCAGCCGGGGACAGCCCACAGATACGCAGTATTTT. The J gene is TRBJ2-3, the V gene TRBV7-8, with 7 bases fitting TRBD1. The CDR3 loop spans 14 amino acids. The germline V gene encodes CDR1 SGHVS and CDR2 FQNEAQ. V shed 5 bases, J shed 2 bases, and the junction held 4 bases outside the gene matches.

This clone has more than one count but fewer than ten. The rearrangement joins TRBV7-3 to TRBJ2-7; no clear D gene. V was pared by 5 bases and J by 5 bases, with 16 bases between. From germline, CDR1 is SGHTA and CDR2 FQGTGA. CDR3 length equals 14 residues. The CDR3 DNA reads TGTGCCAGCAGCCCAGACCCTAGTTACCACGAGCAGTACTTC. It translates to CASSPDPSYHEQYF.

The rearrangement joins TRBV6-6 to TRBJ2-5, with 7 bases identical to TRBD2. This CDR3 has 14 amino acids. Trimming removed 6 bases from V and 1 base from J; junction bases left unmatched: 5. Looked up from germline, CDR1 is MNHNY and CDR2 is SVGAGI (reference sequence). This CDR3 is CASSSSGSQETQYF. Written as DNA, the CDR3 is TGTGCCAGCAGCTCTAGCGGATCCCAAGAGACCCAGTACTTC.

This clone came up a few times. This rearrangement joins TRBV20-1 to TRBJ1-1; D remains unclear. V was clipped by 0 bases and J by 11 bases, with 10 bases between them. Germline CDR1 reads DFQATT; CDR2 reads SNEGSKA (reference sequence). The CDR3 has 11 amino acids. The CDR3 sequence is CSARDLAVAFF. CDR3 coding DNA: TGCAGTGCTAGAGATTTGGCAGTGGCTTTCTTT.

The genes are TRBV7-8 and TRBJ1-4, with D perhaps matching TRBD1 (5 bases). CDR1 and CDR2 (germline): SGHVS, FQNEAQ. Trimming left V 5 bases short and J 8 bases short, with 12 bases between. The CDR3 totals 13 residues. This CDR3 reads CASSARVSEKLFF. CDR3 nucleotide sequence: TGTGCCAGCAGCGCCAGGGTATCCGAAAAACTGTTTTTT. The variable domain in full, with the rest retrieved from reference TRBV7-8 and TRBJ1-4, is GAGVSQSPRYKVAKRGQDVALRCDPISGHVSLFWYQQALGQGPEFLTYFQNEAQLDKSGLPSDRFFAERPEGSVSTLKIQRTQQEDSAVYLCASSARVSEKLFFGSGTQLSVL.

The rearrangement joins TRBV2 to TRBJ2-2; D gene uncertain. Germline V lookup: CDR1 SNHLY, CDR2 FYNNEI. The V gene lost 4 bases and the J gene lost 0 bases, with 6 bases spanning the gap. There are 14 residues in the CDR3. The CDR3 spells CASSGQANTGELFF. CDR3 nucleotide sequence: TGTGCCAGCAGTGGGCAAGCGAACACCGGGGAGCTGTTTTTT.

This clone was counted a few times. The CDR3 reads CSVGGRAGNTIYF. The CDR3 DNA follows: TGCAGCGTTGGAGGCAGGGCTGGAAACACCATATATTTT. This chain uses TRBV29-1 with TRBJ1-3, with D perhaps matching TRBD1 (5 bases). Germline CDR1 is SQVTM and CDR2 is ANQGSEA. This CDR3 has 13 amino acids. Trimming took 4 bases from V and 2 from J, leaving 9 bases between them.

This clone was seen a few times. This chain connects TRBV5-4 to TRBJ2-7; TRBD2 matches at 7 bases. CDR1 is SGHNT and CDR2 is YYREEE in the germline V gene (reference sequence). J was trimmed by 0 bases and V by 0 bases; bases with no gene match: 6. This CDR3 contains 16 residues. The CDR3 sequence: CASSLDPSGYSYEQYF. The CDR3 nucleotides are TGTGCCAGCAGCTTGGATCCTAGCGGATACTCCTACGAGCAGTACTTC. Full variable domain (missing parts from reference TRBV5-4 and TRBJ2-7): ETGVTQSPTHLIKTRGQQVTLRCSSQSGHNTVSWYQQALGQGPQFIFQYYREEENGRGNFPPRFSGLQFPNYSSELNVNALELDDSALYLCASSLDPSGYSYEQYFGPGTRLTVT.

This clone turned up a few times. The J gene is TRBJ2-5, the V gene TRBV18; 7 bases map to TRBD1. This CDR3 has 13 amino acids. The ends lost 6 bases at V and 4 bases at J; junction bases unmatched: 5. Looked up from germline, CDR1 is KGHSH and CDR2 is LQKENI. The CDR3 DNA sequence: TGTGCCAGCTCCGCCGGGACAGCAGAGACCCAGTACTTC. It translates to CASSAGTAETQYF.

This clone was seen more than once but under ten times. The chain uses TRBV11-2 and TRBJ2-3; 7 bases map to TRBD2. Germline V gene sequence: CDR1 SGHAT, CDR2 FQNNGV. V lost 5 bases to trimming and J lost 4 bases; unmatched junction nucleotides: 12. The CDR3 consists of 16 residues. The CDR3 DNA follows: TGTGCCAGCAGCCCCCTGGGGCCCACTAGCGCAGATACGCAGTATTTT. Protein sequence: CASSPLGPTSADTQYF.

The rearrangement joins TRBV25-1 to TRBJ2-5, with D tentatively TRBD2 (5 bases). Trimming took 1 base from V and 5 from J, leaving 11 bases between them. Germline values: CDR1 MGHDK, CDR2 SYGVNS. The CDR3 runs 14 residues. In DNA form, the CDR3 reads TGTGCCAGCAGTGAATTCGGGGAGAAGGAGACCCAGTACTTC. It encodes CASSEFGEKETQYF.

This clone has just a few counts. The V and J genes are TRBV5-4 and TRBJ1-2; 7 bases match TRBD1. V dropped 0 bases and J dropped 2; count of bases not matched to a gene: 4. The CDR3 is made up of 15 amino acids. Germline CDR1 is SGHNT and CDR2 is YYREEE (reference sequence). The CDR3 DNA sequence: TGTGCCAGCAGCTTGGGAAAGGGGGCGAACTATGGCTACACCTTC. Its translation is CASSLGKGANYGYTF.

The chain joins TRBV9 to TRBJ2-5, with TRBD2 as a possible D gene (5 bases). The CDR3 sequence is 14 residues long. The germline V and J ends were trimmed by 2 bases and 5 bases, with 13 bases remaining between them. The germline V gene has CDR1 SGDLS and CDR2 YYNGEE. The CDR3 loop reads CASSVRESGETQYF. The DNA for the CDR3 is TGTGCCAGCAGCGTCCGGGAAAGTGGTGAGACCCAGTACTTC.

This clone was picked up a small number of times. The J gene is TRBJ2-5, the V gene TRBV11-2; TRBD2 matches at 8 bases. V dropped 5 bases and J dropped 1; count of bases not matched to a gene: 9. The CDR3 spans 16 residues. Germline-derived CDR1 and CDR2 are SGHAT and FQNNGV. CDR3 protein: CASSPGGASSQETQYF. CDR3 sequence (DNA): TGTGCCAGCAGCCCCGGGGGGGCTAGCTCCCAAGAGACCCAGTACTTC. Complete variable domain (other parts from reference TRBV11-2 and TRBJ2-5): EAGVAQSPRYKIIEKRQSVAFWCNPISGHATLYWYQQILGQGPKLLIQFQNNGVVDDSQLPKDRFSAERLKGVDSTLKIQPAKLEDSAVYLCASSPGGASSQETQYFGPGTRLLVL.

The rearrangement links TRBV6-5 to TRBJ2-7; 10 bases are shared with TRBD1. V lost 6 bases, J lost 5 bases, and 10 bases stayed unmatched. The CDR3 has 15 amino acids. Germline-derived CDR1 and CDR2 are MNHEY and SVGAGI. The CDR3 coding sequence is TGTGCCAGCAGCTCGGGACAGGGGTCAACCGACGAGCAGTACTTC. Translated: CASSSGQGSTDEQYF.

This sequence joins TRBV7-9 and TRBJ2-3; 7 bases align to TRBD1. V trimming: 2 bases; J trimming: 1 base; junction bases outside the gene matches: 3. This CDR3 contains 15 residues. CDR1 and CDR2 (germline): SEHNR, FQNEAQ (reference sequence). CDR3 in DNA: TGTGCCAGCAGCTTATTAGGGGGCGGCACAGATACGCAGTATTTT. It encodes CASSLLGGGTDTQYF.